The 17 T cell receptor beta chains listed next were all sequenced from one sample in a study of T cell responses to AZD1222 COVID-19 vaccine. Clones were sequenced by immunoSEQ multiplex PCR, and TCRdb holds only the in-frame ones, with some missing. Of roughly 180,000 clones listed, 75% to 90% are singletons. This material consisted of peripheral blood, taken on day 0 of AZD1222 vaccination. Every receptor here comes from an adult in good health.

This chain connects TRBV5-1 to TRBJ2-2; possible D gene TRBD1, 6 bases. The CDR3 spans 15 residues. Trimming pared 1 base from V and 7 bases from J, leaving 14 bases between. CDR1 SGHRS and CDR2 YFSETQ come from the germline V gene. CDR3 bases: TGCGCCAGCAGCTTGACCAGGGGATTGGACGGGGAGCTGTTTTTT. Its protein is CASSLTRGLDGELFF.

The rearrangement joins TRBV5-4 to TRBJ2-7; D unclear. The CDR3 has 15 residues. Trimming stripped 2 bases from V and 2 bases from J, with 14 bases between. The V gene's germline CDR1 is SGHNT and CDR2 YYREEE (reference sequence). CDR3 protein: CASSLGGRDTYEQYF. DNA of the CDR3: TGTGCCAGCAGCTTAGGTGGACGAGATACCTACGAGCAGTACTTC.

The chain employs TRBV9 and TRBJ2-1; D is perhaps TRBD2 (6 bases). V lost 0 bases and J lost 5, with 9 bases in between. In germline, CDR1 is SGDLS, CDR2 YYNGEE. There are 14 residues in the CDR3. The CDR3 here is CASSVELADNEQFF. CDR3 sequence (DNA): TGTGCCAGCAGCGTAGAATTAGCGGACAATGAGCAGTTCTTC.

This sequence joins TRBV6-1 and TRBJ2-5; D possibly corresponds to TRBD1 (6 bases). The germline gives CDR1 MNHNS, CDR2 SASEGT. V lost 2 bases, J lost 7 bases, and 14 bases lay in between. This CDR3 is built from 14 residues. The CDR3 nucleotides are TGTGCCAGCAGTGAATTAGTGGGGGCTGGGACCCAGTACTTC. Translating it yields CASSELVGAGTQYF.

The sample holds one count of this clone. The gene calls are TRBV5-8 and TRBJ2-5, with D unclear. Germline values: CDR1 SGHTS, CDR2 YDEGEE. This CDR3 has 11 residues. V dropped 1 base and J dropped 2 bases, with 0 bases sitting between them. The CDR3 DNA sequence: TGTGCCAGCAGCTTGCAAGAGACCCAGTACTTC. It codes for CASSLQETQYF.

The CDR3 DNA follows: TGTGCCAGCAGCGTAGCGGATCTCCGTGATGGTGGAAACACCATATATTTT. Translating gives CASSVADLRDGGNTIYF. The V and J genes are TRBV9 and TRBJ1-3; D gene uncertain. The V gene lost 0 bases and the J gene lost 3 bases, with 16 bases spanning the gap. This CDR3 is 17 amino acids long. Germline lookup yields CDR1 SGDLS and CDR2 YYNGEE.

This chain connects TRBV5-4 to TRBJ2-5; D unresolved. Germline values: CDR1 SGHNT, CDR2 YYREEE (reference sequence). The V and J ends lost 0 bases and 2 bases respectively, with 8 bases between them. The length of the CDR3 is 14 residues. CDR3 nucleotide sequence: TGTGCCAGCAGCTTGGAAAGTGGGCAAGAGACCCAGTACTTC. It translates to CASSLESGQETQYF.

The chain has TRBV9 and TRBJ2-3; weak D call: TRBD1 (5 bases). Trimming left V 3 bases short and J 6 bases short, with 17 bases between. CDR3 length: 15 amino acids. Germline CDR1 is SGDLS and CDR2 is YYNGEE. The DNA of the CDR3 is TGTGCCAGCAGCGCCTTGCAGGGCCCCGGGGATACGCAGTATTTT. Translation gives CASSALQGPGDTQYF.

This sequence joins TRBV4-2 and TRBJ2-5; D ambiguous. The germline V gene has CDR1 LGHNA and CDR2 YNFKEQ. The CDR3 covers 13 residues. With 6 bases removed from V and 5 bases from J, the gap between germline ends came to 13 bases. The CDR3 is CASRTLEKETQYF. The CDR3 coding sequence is TGTGCCAGCAGGACCCTAGAGAAGGAGACCCAGTACTTC.

This sequence joins TRBV29-1 and TRBJ2-1; TRBD2 aligns across 8 bases. Germline CDR1 reads SQVTM; CDR2 reads ANQGSEA. The J segment lost 0 bases and the V segment lost 8 bases, leaving 15 bases of the junction unmatched. The CDR3 runs 17 residues. The CDR3: CSLQPGLVFGSYNEQFF. The CDR3 DNA follows: TGCAGCCTACAGCCGGGACTAGTTTTCGGCTCCTACAATGAGCAGTTCTTC.

The genes are TRBV19 and TRBJ2-2; the D gene could be TRBD1 or TRBD2 (6 bases each). Germline V gene lookup returns CDR1 LNHDA and CDR2 SQIVND (reference sequence). V lost 3 bases and J lost 1, with 18 bases in between. The CDR3 spans 18 residues. CDR3 loop: CASSMGGGNWKNTGELFF. The CDR3, as DNA: TGTGCCAGTAGTATGGGGGGCGGAAACTGGAAGAACACCGGGGAGCTGTTTTTT.

The genes are TRBV6-1 and TRBJ2-7; no reliable D call. CDR3 size: 14 residues. Trimming pared 1 base from V and 3 bases from J, leaving 10 bases between. Germline loops: CDR1 MNHNS, CDR2 SASEGT. The CDR3: CASSEVEDYYEQYV. CDR3 DNA: TGTGCCAGCAGTGAAGTTGAGGATTACTACGAGCAGTACGTC.

V usage is TRBV11-3 and J usage is TRBJ2-3; the D gene is possibly TRBD1 (5 bases). Per germline, CDR1 SGHNT and CDR2 YENEEA. This CDR3 contains 14 residues. V shed 5 bases and J shed 1 base, with 10 bases lying between them. The CDR3: CASSQGLRTDTQYF. The CDR3, as DNA: TGTGCCAGCAGCCAGGGATTACGCACAGATACGCAGTATTTT.

This chain joins TRBV12-3 or TRBV12-4 and TRBJ1-5; D is unresolved. There are 11 residues in the CDR3. Trimming took 5 bases from V and 7 from J, leaving 6 bases between them. This CDR3 reads CASSRGQPQHF. CDR3 nucleotide sequence: TGTGCCAGCAGTCGCGGACAGCCCCAGCATTTT.

J is TRBJ2-2 and V is TRBV24-1, with TRBD2 matching over 8 bases. The ends lost 5 bases at V and 4 bases at J; junction bases unmatched: 5. The length of the CDR3 is 15 residues. CDR1 and CDR2 (germline): KGHDR, SFDVKD. CDR3 residues: CATSVRGASTGELFF. For the CDR3, the DNA is TGTGCCACCAGTGTGCGGGGGGCAAGCACCGGGGAGCTGTTTTTT.

CDR3 sequence (DNA): TGTGCCAGCAGCCTTGTCTTGACTGAAGCTTTCTTT. This translates into CASSLVLTEAFF. V gene TRBV7-8 combines with J gene TRBJ1-1, with D uncertain. This CDR3 contains 12 residues. In germline, CDR1 is SGHVS, CDR2 FQNEAQ. V was clipped by 5 bases and J by 5 bases, with 9 bases between them.

V and J are TRBV7-2 and TRBJ2-2; 9 bases align to TRBD2. This CDR3 region has 15 residues. CDR1 and CDR2 from the germline V gene are SGHTA and FQGNSA. The V segment lost 6 bases and the J segment 8 bases; nucleotides outside the gene matches: 10. CDR3 DNA: TGTGCCAGCAGTAAAGACAGCGGGGGGAGAGGGGAGCTGTTTTTT. It encodes CASSKDSGGRGELFF.